Listed below are T cell receptor beta chains from one sample, sequenced in a study of T cells in Graves' hyperthyroidism and ophthalmopathy. TCRdb re-called the multiplex PCR reads through MiXCR, storing one row per CDR3 protein. The repertoire consists of roughly 500,000 distinct CDR3 sequences, with about 15% occurring once and the leading ten covering approximately 30%. What was sequenced was blood. The receptor set was obtained from a woman under 40 with Graves' ophthalmopathy. Each CDR3 is given with its conserved first and last residue. A D gene is named only where the DNA matches it firmly. Clone size is given for some rows only: seen once, a few or many times, or a class if the clone is expanded.

CDR3 DNA | CDR3 protein | clone size | J gene | D gene | V gene
TGTGCCACCAGCAGAGATCGCGGAGCCTCAGATACGCAGTATTTT | CATSRDRGASDTQYF | many | TRBJ2-3 | . | TRBV15
TGTGCCAGTAGTTCTTGGACAGGGGAGAATGAGCAGTTCTTC | CASSSWTGENEQFF | few | TRBJ2-1 | TRBD1 | TRBV19
TGTGCCAGCTACGAAGGAGCGGGAGTAAACACCGGGGAGCTGTTTTTT | CASYEGAGVNTGELFF | many | TRBJ2-2 | TRBD2 | TRBV7-3
TGTGCCAGCTCAGCTTATAGCAATCAGCCCCAGCATTTT | CASSAYSNQPQHF | many | TRBJ1-5 | . | TRBV18
TGTGCCAGCTCACCACAAACTGTGAATAATTCACCCCTCCACTTT | CASSPQTVNNSPLHF | . | TRBJ1-6 | . | TRBV18
TGTGCCAGCAGCCCCAGACTAGCGGCGCCGTACAATGAGCAGTTCTTC | CASSPRLAAPYNEQFF | many | TRBJ2-1 | TRBD2 | TRBV5-4
TGTCGGATTCGGTACGAGCAGTACTTC | CRIRYEQYF | many | TRBJ2-7 | . | TRBV27
TGCAGTGCTAGAGTGTTAGCGGGAGAGAACACCGGGGAGCTGTTTTTT | CSARVLAGENTGELFF | . | TRBJ2-2 | TRBD2 | TRBV20-1
TGCAGTGCCCCGAGACCCACCAGGGGTAACAATCAGCCCCAGCATTTT | CSAPRPTRGNNQPQHF | . | TRBJ1-5 | . | TRBV20-1
TGCGCCAGCAGCCGGATTGGGGGGAACACCGGGGAGCTGTTTTTT | CASSRIGGNTGELFF | . | TRBJ2-2 | . | TRBV5-1
TGTGCCAGCAGTCCCTTGGGGACAGGGGGGGGGAATGAGCAGTTCTTC | CASSPLGTGGGNEQFF | few | TRBJ2-1 | TRBD1 | TRBV28
TGTGCCACCAGCAGAGATCTCACAGGGGGCAACTATGGCTACACCTTC | CATSRDLTGGNYGYTF | . | TRBJ1-2 | TRBD1 | TRBV15
TGTGCCTGGAGTGGGTCAGGGCTTGAACAGAATAAACGAGGCTACACCTTC | CAWSGSGLEQNKRGYTF | few | TRBJ1-2 | . | TRBV30
TGTGCCAGCAGCTTTCGCGCTGAAGCTTTCTTT | CASSFRAEAFF | . | TRBJ1-1 | . | TRBV3-1
TGTGCCAGCAGTTTAGAGCGTGGGCGGATTACGGTCACTGAAGCTTTCTTT | CASSLERGRITVTEAFF | . | TRBJ1-1 | . | TRBV12-3/TRBV12-4
TGTGCCAGCAGCCAAGGGCCCGGCCGGAACACTGAAGCTTTCTTT | CASSQGPGRNTEAFF | many | TRBJ1-1 | . | TRBV3-1
TGTGCCAGCAGACTAACCCCGGGGGGTTTGAATGAGCAGTTCTTC | CASRLTPGGLNEQFF | . | TRBJ2-1 | TRBD2 | TRBV7-2
TGTGCCAGCAGTTTAAGACAGGGGAACGAGCAGTACTTC | CASSLRQGNEQYF | many | TRBJ2-7 | TRBD1 | TRBV27
TGTGCCAGCAGTTCCGGGTACAGGGGAGAGACCCAGTACTTC | CASSSGYRGETQYF | many | TRBJ2-5 | TRBD1 | TRBV28
TGCAGTGCTTCGGACTGGAGAGGGGCCAACGTCCTGACTTTC | CSASDWRGANVLTF | . | TRBJ2-6 | . | TRBV20-1
TGCGCCAGCAGCCAAGATAGCCCCGCAACTAATGAAAAACTGTTTTTT | CASSQDSPATNEKLFF | . | TRBJ1-4 | . | TRBV4-3
TGTGCCAGTAGTATGTCGGATTTTGGGGGACTAGCCGTCTTTAAATCCTACAATGAGCAGTTCTTC | CASSMSDFGGLAVFKSYNEQFF | . | TRBJ2-1 | TRBD2 | TRBV19
TGTGCCAGCACACAGGGGTCCATGAACACTGAAGCTTTCTTT | CASTQGSMNTEAFF | many | TRBJ1-1 | TRBD1 | TRBV5-5
TGTGCCACCCAAGGGGGGTATCTAGAGACCCAGTACTTC | CATQGGYLETQYF | few | TRBJ2-5 | . | TRBV6-1
TGTGCCTGGAGCCCTCAGCTGAACACTGAAGCTTTCTTT | CAWSPQLNTEAFF | few | TRBJ1-1 | . | TRBV30
TGTGCCAGCAGGCTCGTGGGGGGAGTGGGGTACAATGAGCAGTTCTTC | CASRLVGGVGYNEQFF | few | TRBJ2-1 | . | TRBV3-1
TGTGCTAGCAGCTTCCATCACTACGAGCAGTACTTC | CASSFHHYEQYF | . | TRBJ2-7 | . | TRBV7-7
TGTGCCAGCAGCATGACTAGCGGGGGCTACAATGAGCAGTTCTTC | CASSMTSGGYNEQFF | . | TRBJ2-1 | TRBD2 | TRBV11-2
TGTGCCAGCAGTGCCTCGACGGGACAGGGGTGGTACGAGCAGTACTTC | CASSASTGQGWYEQYF | many | TRBJ2-7 | TRBD1 | TRBV28
TGTGCCAACAGCTTAGGCCACAGGGGGAGCTCCTATAATTCACCCCTCCACTTT | CANSLGHRGSSYNSPLHF | . | TRBJ1-6 | TRBD1 | TRBV7-3
TGTGCCAGCAGCGAGGGGACAGCGGGGCATGAGCAGTTCTTC | CASSEGTAGHEQFF | . | TRBJ2-1 | . | TRBV7-3
TGTGCCAGCAGCTTCCTGATGGGGGGCCCACAAGAGACCCAGTACTTC | CASSFLMGGPQETQYF | many | TRBJ2-5 | . | TRBV5-8
TGCAGTGCTAGCGACAGGGGGTACGAGCAGTACTTC | CSASDRGYEQYF | many | TRBJ2-7 | TRBD1 | TRBV20-1
TGTGCCAGCAGTTCCGGGACTAGCGTGAGATACGAGCAGTACTTC | CASSSGTSVRYEQYF | many | TRBJ2-7 | TRBD2 | TRBV6-2/TRBV6-3
TGTGCCAGCTCACCAGAGGGACACAGCTCCTACGAGCAGTACTTC | CASSPEGHSSYEQYF | many | TRBJ2-7 | . | TRBV18
TGTGCCAGCAGCGTAATAGCGGGCCCCGTAGAAGATACGCAGTATTTT | CASSVIAGPVEDTQYF | few | TRBJ2-3 | TRBD2 | TRBV9
TGTGCCAGCAGTGCACCGGGACAGGTCTCCTACGAGCAGTACTTC | CASSAPGQVSYEQYF | many | TRBJ2-7 | TRBD1 | TRBV6-1
TGTGCCAGCAGTGAAGGGGGTACTAACTATGGCTACACCTTC | CASSEGGTNYGYTF | many | TRBJ1-2 | . | TRBV28
TGTGCCAGCAGCGTAGCGGTGAACAAGGCCGGGGAGCTGTTTTTT | CASSVAVNKAGELFF | . | TRBJ2-2 | . | TRBV9
TGTGCCAGCAGTGGGGAACCGGACGGGCCCTACGAGCAGTACTTC | CASSGEPDGPYEQYF | few | TRBJ2-7 | . | TRBV25-1
TGTGCCAGCAGCCTCAATCGAGGGGAAGAGACCCAGTACTTC | CASSLNRGEETQYF | few | TRBJ2-5 | . | TRBV6-2/TRBV6-3
TGTGCCAGCACCAAAAGGGTGGAAGTCGGTCAGCCCCAGCATTTT | CASTKRVEVGQPQHF | many | TRBJ1-5 | . | TRBV2
TGTGCCGGGTCGGAGGCGGACACCGGGGAGCTGTTTTTT | CAGSEADTGELFF | few | TRBJ2-2 | . | TRBV28
TGTGCCAGCAGGCCTAACCTGGACCGGAACATTCAGTACTTC | CASRPNLDRNIQYF | many | TRBJ2-4 | . | TRBV7-2
TGCAGCGTTCGCATGTCCTACGAGCAGTACTTC | CSVRMSYEQYF | . | TRBJ2-7 | . | TRBV29-1
TGTGCCAGCAGTTCCCACAGGGTACGGCAGTTCTTC | CASSSHRVRQFF | . | TRBJ2-1 | . | TRBV6-2/TRBV6-3
TGTGCTAGTGCCGACAGGGAGGTTGGAACTGAAGCTTTCTTT | CASADREVGTEAFF | many | TRBJ1-1 | TRBD1 | TRBV12-5
TGCGCCAGCAGCTCAGGGGGCTTGGCCAAAAACATTCAGTACTTC | CASSSGGLAKNIQYF | few | TRBJ2-4 | TRBD1 | TRBV5-1
TGTGCCAGCAGCCACGGAGGACTAGCGACAAGCTCCTACGAGCAGTACTTC | CASSHGGLATSSYEQYF | many | TRBJ2-7 | TRBD2 | TRBV28
TGTGCCAGCTCACCACCTACTAGCCGAAGCTCCTACAATGAGCAGTTCTTC | CASSPPTSRSSYNEQFF | few | TRBJ2-1 | . | TRBV18
TGTGCCTGGAGTGTCGTCACGCTCAATGAGCAGTTCTTC | CAWSVVTLNEQFF | . | TRBJ2-1 | . | TRBV30
TGTGCCAGCAGTCCCGGGAATAACAATTCACCCCTCCACTTT | CASSPGNNNSPLHF | . | TRBJ1-6 | . | TRBV28
TGTGCCACCAGTGATATTGACGGAACTGAAGCTTTCTTT | CATSDIDGTEAFF | few | TRBJ1-1 | . | TRBV24-1
TGTGCCACCCGGGAAGAAGGTACTGGAAACACCATATATTTT | CATREEGTGNTIYF | . | TRBJ1-3 | . | TRBV19